This T cell receptor beta chain was observed in a study of T-cell reconstitution after alpha-beta-depleted transplantation in children. The CDR3 totals 15 residues. Between the trimmed V and J ends, which lost 2 bases and 1 base, there was a span of 11 bases. Unique molecular identifiers were used in preparing the TCRbeta library. Each CDR3 protein is one row after TCRdb ran MiXCR on the PCR reads. Of 550,000 to 600,000 distinct CDR3 sequences listed, more than 20% are singletons. The clonotype comes from a boy less than two years old who had a stem cell transplant for acute myeloid leukemia, so the T cells may come from the graft donor. The chain has TRBV12-3 or TRBV12-4 and TRBJ1-1, with D possibly being TRBD1 (5 bases). The starting material was PBMCs, mostly from graft donor cells, obtained 360 days after TCRalphabeta/CD19-depleted stem cell transplant. The CDR3 loop reads CASSLLLQGNTEAFF. The CDR3 DNA is TGTGCCAGCAGTTTATTGCTCCAGGGGAACACTGAAGCTTTCTTT.